At least ten counts were recorded for the clone carrying this TCR beta chain. Germline assignment: CDR1 ENHRY and CDR2 SYGVKD. The CDR3 spans 12 residues. V lost 11 bases and J 5 bases, leaving 15 bases between the germline ends. Libraries used 2 million unsorted PBMCs kept frozen in RNAlater. By 5'RACE with 10-nucleotide random UMIs, the cDNA was made. TCRdb re-called the 5' RACE reads through MiXCR, storing one row per CDR3 protein. The table shows about 36,000 distinct CDR3 sequences, with 10% to 13% occurring only once. This sample was taken from a study of neurological immune-mediated disorders. The sequence came from a woman aged 25 to 39 with HTLV-1-associated myelopathy (HAM/TSP). Sequencing was carried out using PBMCs. The rearrangement joins TRBV10-3 to TRBJ1-1, with D maybe TRBD1 (5 bases). The CDR3 spells CAESRDGTEAFF. In nucleotides, the CDR3 is TGTGCCGAATCCCGGGACGGAACTGAAGCTTTCTTT.